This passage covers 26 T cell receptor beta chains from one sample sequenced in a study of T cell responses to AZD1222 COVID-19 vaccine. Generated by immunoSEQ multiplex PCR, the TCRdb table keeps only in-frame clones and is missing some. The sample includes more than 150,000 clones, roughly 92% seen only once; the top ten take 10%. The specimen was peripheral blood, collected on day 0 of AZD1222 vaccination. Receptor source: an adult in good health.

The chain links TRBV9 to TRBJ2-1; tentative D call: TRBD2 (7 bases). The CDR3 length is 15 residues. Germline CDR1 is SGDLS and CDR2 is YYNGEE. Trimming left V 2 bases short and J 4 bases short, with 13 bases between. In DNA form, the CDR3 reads TGTGCCAGCAGCGTGGGGGCTAGCGGTTACAATGAGCAGTTCTTC. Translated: CASSVGASGYNEQFF.

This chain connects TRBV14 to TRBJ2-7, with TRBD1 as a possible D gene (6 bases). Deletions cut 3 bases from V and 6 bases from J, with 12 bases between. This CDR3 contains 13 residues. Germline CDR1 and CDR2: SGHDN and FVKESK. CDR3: CASSHRGGVEQYF. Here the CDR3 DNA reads TGTGCCAGCAGCCATCGAGGGGGAGTCGAGCAGTACTTC.

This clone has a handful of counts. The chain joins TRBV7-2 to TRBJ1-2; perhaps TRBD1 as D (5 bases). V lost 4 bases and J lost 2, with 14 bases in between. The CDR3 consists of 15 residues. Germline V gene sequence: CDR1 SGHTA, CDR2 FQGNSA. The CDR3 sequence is CASSSPGRINYGYTF. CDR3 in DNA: TGTGCCAGCAGCTCGCCGGGACGGATAAACTATGGCTACACCTTC. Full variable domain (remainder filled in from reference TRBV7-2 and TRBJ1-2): GAGVSQSPSNKVTEKGKDVELRCDPISGHTALYWYRQSLGQGLEFLIYFQGNSAPDKSGLPSDRFSAERTGGSVSTLTIQRTQQEDSAVYLCASSSPGRINYGYTFGSGTRLTVV.

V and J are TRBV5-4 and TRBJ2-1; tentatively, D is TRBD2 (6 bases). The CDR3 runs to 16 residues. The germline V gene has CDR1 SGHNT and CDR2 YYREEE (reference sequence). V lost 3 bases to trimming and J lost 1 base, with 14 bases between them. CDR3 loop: CASSSPTGVSYNEQFF. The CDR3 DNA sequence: TGTGCCAGCAGCTCGCCAACGGGAGTGTCCTACAATGAGCAGTTCTTC.

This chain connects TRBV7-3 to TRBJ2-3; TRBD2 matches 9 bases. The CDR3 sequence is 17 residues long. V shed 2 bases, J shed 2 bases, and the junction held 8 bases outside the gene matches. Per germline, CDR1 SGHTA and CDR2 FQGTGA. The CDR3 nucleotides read TGTGCCAGCAGCTTAGAGGCTAGCGGGGAGGTCACAGATACGCAGTATTTT. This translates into CASSLEASGEVTDTQYF.

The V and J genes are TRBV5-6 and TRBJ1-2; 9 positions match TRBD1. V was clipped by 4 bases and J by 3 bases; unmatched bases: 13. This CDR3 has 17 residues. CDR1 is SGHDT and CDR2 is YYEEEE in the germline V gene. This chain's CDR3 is CASSPPGQGRFDYGYTF. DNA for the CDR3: TGTGCCAGCAGCCCACCGGGACAGGGACGTTTCGACTATGGCTACACCTTC.

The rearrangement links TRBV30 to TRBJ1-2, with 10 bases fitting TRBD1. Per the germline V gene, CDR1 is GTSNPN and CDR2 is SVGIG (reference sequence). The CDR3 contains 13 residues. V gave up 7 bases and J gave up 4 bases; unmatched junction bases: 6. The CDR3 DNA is TGTGCCTTCCGGACAGGGGGTTTCTATGGCTACACCTTC. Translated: CAFRTGGFYGYTF.

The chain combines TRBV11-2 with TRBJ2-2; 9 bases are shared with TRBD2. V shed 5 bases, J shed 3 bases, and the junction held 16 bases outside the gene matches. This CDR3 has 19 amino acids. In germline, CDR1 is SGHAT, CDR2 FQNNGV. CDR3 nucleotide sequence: TGTGCCAGCAGCCTCCTAAGGAGGGGACTAGCAGACTACACCGGGGAGCTGTTTTTT. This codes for CASSLLRRGLADYTGELFF.

The CDR3 DNA sequence: TGTGCCAGCTCACCACAGGGGGAAGTCTATGGCTACACCTTC. Residues: CASSPQGEVYGYTF. The gene calls are TRBV18 and TRBJ1-2, with a weak D call TRBD1 (6 bases). Trimming took 1 base from V and 4 from J, leaving 10 bases between them. CDR3 length: 14 amino acids. The germline V gene encodes CDR1 KGHSH and CDR2 LQKENI.

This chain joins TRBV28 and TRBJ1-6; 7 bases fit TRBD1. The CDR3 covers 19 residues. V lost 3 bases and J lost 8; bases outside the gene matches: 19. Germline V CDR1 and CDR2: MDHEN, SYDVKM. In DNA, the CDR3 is TGTGCCAGCAGTTTTCGTTCCGGAGGCTGGGACAGTTCCCATTCACCCCTCCACTTT. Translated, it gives CASSFRSGGWDSSHSPLHF.

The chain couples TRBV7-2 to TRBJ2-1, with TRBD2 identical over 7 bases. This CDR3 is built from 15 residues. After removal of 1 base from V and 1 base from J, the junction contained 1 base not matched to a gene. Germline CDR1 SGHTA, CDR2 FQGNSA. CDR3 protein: CASSLGLASYNEQFF. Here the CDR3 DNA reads TGTGCCAGCAGCTTAGGACTAGCTTCCTACAATGAGCAGTTCTTC.

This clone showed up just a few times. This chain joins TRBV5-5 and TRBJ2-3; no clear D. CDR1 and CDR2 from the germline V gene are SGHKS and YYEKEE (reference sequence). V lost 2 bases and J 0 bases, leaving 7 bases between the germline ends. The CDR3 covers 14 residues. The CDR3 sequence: CASSFSTSTDTQYF. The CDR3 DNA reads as TGTGCCAGCAGCTTCTCTACCAGCACAGATACGCAGTATTTT.

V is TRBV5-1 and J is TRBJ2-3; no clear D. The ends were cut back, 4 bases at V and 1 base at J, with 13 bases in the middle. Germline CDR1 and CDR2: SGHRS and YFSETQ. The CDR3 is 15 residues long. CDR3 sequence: CASSLLDIRTDTQYF. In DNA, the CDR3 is TGCGCCAGCAGCCTTTTAGACATACGCACAGATACGCAGTATTTT.

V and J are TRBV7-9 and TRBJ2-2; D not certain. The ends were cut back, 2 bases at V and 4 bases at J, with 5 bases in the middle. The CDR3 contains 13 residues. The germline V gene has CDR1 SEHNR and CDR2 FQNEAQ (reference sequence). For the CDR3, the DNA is TGTGCCAGCAGCTTATACAGCACCGGGGAGCTGTTTTTT. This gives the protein CASSLYSTGELFF.

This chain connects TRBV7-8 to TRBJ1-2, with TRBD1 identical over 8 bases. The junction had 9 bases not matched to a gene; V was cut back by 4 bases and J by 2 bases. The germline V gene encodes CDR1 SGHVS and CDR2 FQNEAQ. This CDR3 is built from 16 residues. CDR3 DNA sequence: TGTGCCAGCAGCTCGCGCTCCCGGGACAGGAACTATGGCTACACCTTC. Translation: CASSSRSRDRNYGYTF.

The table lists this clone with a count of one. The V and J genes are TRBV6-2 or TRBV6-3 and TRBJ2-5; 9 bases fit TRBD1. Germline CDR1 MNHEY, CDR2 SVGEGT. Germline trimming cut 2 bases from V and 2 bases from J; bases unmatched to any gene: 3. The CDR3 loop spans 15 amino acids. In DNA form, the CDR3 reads TGTGCCAGCAGTTACCCCGGGACAGGGCAAGAGACCCAGTACTTC. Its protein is CASSYPGTGQETQYF.

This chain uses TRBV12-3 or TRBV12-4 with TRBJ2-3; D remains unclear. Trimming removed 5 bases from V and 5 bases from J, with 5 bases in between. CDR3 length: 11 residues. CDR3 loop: CASSRVDTQYF. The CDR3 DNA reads TGTGCCAGCAGTAGGGTAGATACGCAGTATTTT.

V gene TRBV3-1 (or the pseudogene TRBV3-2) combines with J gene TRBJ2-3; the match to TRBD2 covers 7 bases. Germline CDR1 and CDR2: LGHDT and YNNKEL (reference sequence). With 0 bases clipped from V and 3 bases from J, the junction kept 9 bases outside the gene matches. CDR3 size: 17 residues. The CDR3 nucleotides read TGTGCCAGCAGCCAAGATCCCCCTGGCGGGGGTACAGATACGCAGTATTTT. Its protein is CASSQDPPGGGTDTQYF.

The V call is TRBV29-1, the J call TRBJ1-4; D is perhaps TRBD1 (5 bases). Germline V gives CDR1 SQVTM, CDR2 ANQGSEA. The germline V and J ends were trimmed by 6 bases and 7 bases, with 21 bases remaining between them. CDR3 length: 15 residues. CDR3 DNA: TGCAGCGTGTTCCTCGGGGGGAGGTATAGTGAAAAACTGTTTTTT. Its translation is CSVFLGGRYSEKLFF.

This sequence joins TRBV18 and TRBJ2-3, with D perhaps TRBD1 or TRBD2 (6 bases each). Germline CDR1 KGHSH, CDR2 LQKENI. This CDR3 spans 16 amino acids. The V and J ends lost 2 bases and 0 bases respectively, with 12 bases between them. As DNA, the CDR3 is TGTGCCAGCTCACCATTAACAGGGACTAGCACAGATACGCAGTATTTT. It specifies CASSPLTGTSTDTQYF.

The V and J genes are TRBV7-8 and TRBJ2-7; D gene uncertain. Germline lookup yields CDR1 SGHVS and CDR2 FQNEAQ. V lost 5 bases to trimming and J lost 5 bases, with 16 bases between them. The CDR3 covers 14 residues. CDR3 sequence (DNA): TGTGCCAGCAGCATAAGGGAAAACCCCAACGAGCAGTACGTC. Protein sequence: CASSIRENPNEQYV.

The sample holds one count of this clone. The CDR3 reads CASSQVGGTSGNTTYPADTQYF. The CDR3 DNA reads as TGCGCCAGCAGCCAAGTCGGCGGGACTAGCGGGAACACTACGTACCCCGCAGATACGCAGTATTTT. J is TRBJ2-3 and V is TRBV4-1, with 13 bases fitting TRBD2. In germline, CDR1 is MGHRA, CDR2 YSYEKL. The V and J ends lost 1 base and 4 bases, in that order; junction bases with no gene match: 20. The length of the CDR3 is 22 residues.

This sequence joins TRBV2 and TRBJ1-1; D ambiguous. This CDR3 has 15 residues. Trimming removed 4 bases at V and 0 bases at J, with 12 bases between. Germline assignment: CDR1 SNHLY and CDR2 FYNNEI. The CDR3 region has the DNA TGTGCCAGCAGTGTCGCAGAGCTTATGAACACTGAAGCTTTCTTT. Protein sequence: CASSVAELMNTEAFF.

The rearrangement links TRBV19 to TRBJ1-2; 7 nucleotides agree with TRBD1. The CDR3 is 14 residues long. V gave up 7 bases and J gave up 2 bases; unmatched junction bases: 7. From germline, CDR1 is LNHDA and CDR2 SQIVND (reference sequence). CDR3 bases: TGTGCCAGTATGAGGGGGCAGGGGAACTATGGCTACACCTTC. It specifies CASMRGQGNYGYTF.

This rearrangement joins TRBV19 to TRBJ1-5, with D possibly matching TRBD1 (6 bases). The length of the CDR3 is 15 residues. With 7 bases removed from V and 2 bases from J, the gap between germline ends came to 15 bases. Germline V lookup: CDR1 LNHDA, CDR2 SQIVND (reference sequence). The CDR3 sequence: CASTLRGSGNQPQHF. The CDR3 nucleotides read TGTGCCAGTACCCTAAGGGGGTCGGGCAATCAGCCCCAGCATTTT.

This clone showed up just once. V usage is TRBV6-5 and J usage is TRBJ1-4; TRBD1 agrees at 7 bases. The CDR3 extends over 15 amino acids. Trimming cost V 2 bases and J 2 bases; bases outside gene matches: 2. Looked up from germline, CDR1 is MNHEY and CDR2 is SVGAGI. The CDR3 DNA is TGTGCCAGCAGTTACCCAGGGGGTACTAATGAAAAACTGTTTTTT. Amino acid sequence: CASSYPGGTNEKLFF.